This T cell receptor beta chain is from a study of blood T cell repertoires in COVID-19. This clone appeared once. Libraries were prepared by immunoSEQ multiplex PCR; TCRdb keeps only in-frame clonotypes and omits some of them. The sample contains hundreds of thousands of clones, approximately 86% of which appear only once. This receptor was obtained from a man between 70 and 80 years old with acute or convalescent COVID-19. The sequenced material came from peripheral blood.

CDR3 region: CAWSARAGGMNTEAFF. CDR3 nucleotides: TGTGCCTGGAGTGCCAGAGCAGGGGGCATGAACACTGAAGCTTTCTTT. The J gene is TRBJ1-1, the V gene TRBV30; 8 bases are a match to TRBD1. J lost 0 bases, V lost 1 base, and 7 bases had no gene match. CDR1 is GTSNPN, CDR2 SVGIG, per germline (reference sequence). This CDR3 is 16 amino acids long.